This record looks at one TCR beta chain sequence and its context. Its antigen is as yet unknown. The CDR3 is 16 amino acids. CDR1 SGHRS and CDR2 YFSETQ come from the germline V gene. Trimming cost V 0 bases and J 2 bases; bases outside gene matches: 0. The run of the v3.0 immunoSEQ assay was at survey level. Sequencing was intended to reach roughly 40,000-55,000 T-cell genomes per sample. Some clones are missing from TCRdb's copy, which holds only in-frame ones; the method was immunoSEQ multiplex PCR. The table lists tens of thousands of clones, roughly 96% of them singletons, with roughly 8% in the top ten. This sample was included in a study of long-term antiretroviral therapy in people with HIV. Study-level findings and limits: The study collected blood between the mid-2000s and the late 2010s, possibly under older ART regimens. It was observed that HIV repertoires exhibited narrower CDR3 length ranges than controls. ART adherence, viral resistance and therapy changes were undocumented.

Sequences were derived from unsorted PBMCs, sampled roughly 6 years after starting antiretroviral therapy. V is TRBV5-1 and J is TRBJ2-2; 11 positions agree with TRBD2. The source of this sequence is a man aged 25-45 years with HIV. The CDR3 region has the DNA TGCGCCAGCAGCTTGGGACTAGCGGGAAACACCGGGGAGCTGTTTTTT. This codes for CASSLGLAGNTGELFF.